The present T cell receptor (beta chain) was sequenced within a study of OX40 agonist ivuxolimab in advanced cancers. At the level of the whole study: Ivuxolimab was a fully human IgG2 agonistic monoclonal antibody targeting the costimulatory receptor OX40 (CD134). A male proportion of 75% to 85% and a mean age of around 60 years, ranging from 23 to 79, were recorded for the dose-escalation cohort. Partial responses were achieved by three dose-escalation patients, of whom one had hepatocellular carcinoma and two had cutaneous melanoma. The paper describes the monotherapy dose-escalation part (N of about 52 patients) of the phase I trial of ivuxolimab. Patients were allowed to have had prior anti-PD-1, anti-PD-L1 or anti-CTLA-4 therapy, and approximately 41% of the dose-escalation patients had previously received checkpoint inhibitors. Intravenous ivuxolimab was administered to patients every 2 weeks at six dose levels: 0.01, 0.1, 0.3, 1.5, 3 and 10 mg/kg. Of the roughly 50 dose-escalation patients, hepatocellular carcinoma was present in approximately 20, melanoma in approximately 15, renal cell carcinoma in 9 and head and neck cancer in 9. The purpose of peripheral TCRbeta sequencing was to test whether ivuxolimab changed TCR sequence diversity and led to clonal T-cell expansion. On the study overall, not on this receptor specifically: Clonal expansion of both CD4+ and CD8+ blood T cells was observed from baseline to week 6 at doses 0.1 to 3.0 mg/kg. Low levels of normalized T-cell clonal expansion were also seen in some nonresponding patients. In partial responders in the 0.1-3.0 mg/kg groups, normalized peripheral clonal expansion was found to be among the lowest, especially among CD8+ T cells. After ivuxolimab, CD8+ T cells had more expanded clones than CD4+ T cells on average. The antigen specificity of the clonally expanded peripheral T cells was not determined.

For sequencing of the TCRbeta CDR3 region, genomic DNA was extracted from the sorted cells. The immunoSEQ Assay was used for sequencing of TCRbeta CDR3 regions. The table comes from immuneACCESS by way of TCRdb, which keeps in-frame sequences with V and J called. Part of the clones is missing from these tables; in studies checked, under half for an unresolved V gene and the rest for unknown reasons. The sample profile shows about 44,000 clones; 70% to 90% of them were found once. The ten largest account for around 20% of the sample. Points on this clone: Its antigen remains undetermined. The input lacks base qualities; no much larger clone sits a single base away.

The trial excluded patients who had a history of autoimmune disease or who were on systemic immunosuppression. In every dose cohort, peripheral blood was drawn for TCR sequencing at baseline, cycle 4 day 1, and cycle 7 day 1. Samples were obtained from an open-label, multicenter, first-in-human phase I dose-escalation trial of ivuxolimab. The trial enrolled adults with locally advanced or metastatic head and neck squamous cell, hepatocellular, melanoma or renal cell carcinoma. CD4+ and CD8+ T cells were sorted separately from peripheral blood before TCR sequencing. Trimming removed 4 bases from V and 0 bases from J; the gene matches leave 5 bases unexplained. Taken from the germline V gene, the CDR1 and CDR2 loops are SGHAT and FQNNGV. Spanning cysteine to phenylalanine, the CDR3 consists of 16 amino acids. Only the CDR3 region is kept as DNA, spanning 48 bases read in frame from base 1.

The rearrangement joined TRBV11-2 to TRBJ2-1, and 8 junctional nucleotides match TRBD2. Material: CD4+ or CD8+ T cells sorted from blood, obtained in a trial of the OX40 agonist ivuxolimab. The receptor was isolated from an adult with an advanced solid tumor such as melanoma, head and neck, liver or kidney cancer. The CDR3 region: CASSSRGGSSYNEQFF. The bases are TGTGCCAGCAGCTCTCGGGGGGGCAGCTCCTACAATGAGCAGTTCTTC.